These 3 T cell receptor beta chains were all obtained from the same sample, sequenced in a study of PD-1 blockade in classical Hodgkin lymphoma. The assay was immunoSEQ multiplex PCR, and TCRdb's table has in-frame clones only and misses some. The sample lists approximately 19,000 clones; around 79% were seen once. All patients experienced relapse after autologous stem cell transplantation, and brentuximab vedotin exposure was variable. The sequences come from peripheral blood mononuclear cells (PBMCs), collected before the second cycle of nivolumab. Receptors were obtained from a human donor with classical Hodgkin lymphoma.

The chain has TRBV7-2 and TRBJ2-2; D may be TRBD2 (6 bases). Germline loops: CDR1 SGHTA, CDR2 FQGNSA. CDR3 size: 16 residues. Trimming cost V 0 bases and J 7 bases, with 15 bases left between them. CDR3 in DNA: TGTGCCAGCAGCTTAGCGCTGGGGGGAGTGGGCGGGGAGCTGTTTTTT. Translating gives CASSLALGGVGGELFF.

The chain carries TRBV14 and TRBJ2-1, with 10 bases matching TRBD1. Germline CDR1 is SGHDN and CDR2 is FVKESK. The CDR3 length is 15 residues. The V segment lost 4 bases and the J segment 5 bases; nucleotides outside the gene matches: 5. Here the CDR3 DNA reads TGTGCCAGCAGCCTGACAGGGGGCGCCGACAATGAGCAGTTCTTC. Translation gives CASSLTGGADNEQFF.

This clone was counted a single time. The chain couples TRBV4-1 to TRBJ2-7; TRBD2 matches 7 bases. Unmatched junction bases numbered 24, after V lost 4 bases and J lost 0 bases. Germline V CDR1 and CDR2: MGHRA, YSYEKL. The CDR3 spans 21 residues. CDR3 coding DNA: TGCGCCAGCAGCCCCATGGGAGATAACTTAAAGATGCGGGGGAGCTCCTACGAGCAGTACTTC. Protein product: CASSPMGDNLKMRGSSYEQYF.